What follows are 2 T cell receptor beta chains derived from one specimen sequenced in a study of blood T cells in healthy people across ages. Alongside a J-beta primer mix, a sample-barcoded 5' primer served in a second PCR lasting roughly 6 to 11 cycles. One entry per CDR3 protein results from TCRdb running MiXCR on the 5' RACE reads. This sample has some 1,800,000 distinct CDR3 sequences, with approximately 39% found just once. The specimen was blood. The receptor source for this set is a human donor in good health.

As regards this clonotype: Its ends do not fully match the called genes, so a read error is possible. V gene TRBV5-1 combines with J gene TRBJ2-1, with 10 bases that match TRBD1. The CDR3 extends over 15 amino acids. CDR1 is SGHRS and CDR2 is YFSETQ in the germline V gene. CDR3 region: CAGSYGTGESSEQFF. The CDR3 nucleotides are TGCGCCGGCAGCTATGGGACAGGGGAGTCCAGTGAGCAGTTCTTC. The full variable domain, in which reference TRBV5-1 and TRBJ2-1 provide the parts outside the CDR3, is KAGVTQTPRYLIKTRGQQVTLSCSPISGHRSVSWYQQTPGQGLQFLFEYFSETQRNKGNFPGRFSGRQFSNSRSEMNVSTLELGDSALYLCAGSYGTGESSEQFFGPGTRLTVL.

This clonotype was found a few times. The rearrangement joins TRBV20-1 to TRBJ2-3, with D possibly TRBD1 on 6 matching bases. V dropped 5 bases and J dropped 1 base, with 13 bases sitting between them. This CDR3 spans 14 amino acids. Germline CDR1 is DFQATT and CDR2 is SNEGSKA (reference sequence). CDR3 bases: TGCAGTGCTCTTGACAGGATTGGCACAGATACGCAGTATTTT. Translation: CSALDRIGTDTQYF.